This T cell receptor beta chain is drawn from a study of blood T cell repertoires in COVID-19. About the study: T cells, B-cell-depleted T cells, or PBMCs provided the cDNA or gDNA that served as material.

Repertoires were generated with immunoSEQ multiplex PCR, while TCRdb's copy carries only in-frame clones and drops some. This table has tens of thousands of clones, 60% to 85% appearing once. The V end lost 5 bases, the J end lost 2 bases, and 8 bases lay between the germline ends. The CDR3 covers 13 residues. CDR1 is KGHDR and CDR2 is SFDVKD in the germline V gene. Input material: peripheral blood. This clonotype was obtained from a man between 65 and 85 years old with acute or convalescent COVID-19. V and J are TRBV24-1 and TRBJ1-2; a weak D match, TRBD1 (6 bases). CDR3 nucleotides: TGTGCCACCAGTGTGGGACACAACTATGGCTACACCTTC. Translation: CATSVGHNYGYTF.